The sequence of this TCR beta chain was determined in a study of cytomegalovirus exposure and HLA in healthy donors (TCRdb year 2017). Background for the entire study: According to a later analysis, the 120 or so validation repertoires were produced on the same platform as the 666 repertoires of the first cohort. Besides the first cohort of roughly 700 subjects, a separate validation cohort made up of 95 to 150 different subjects was used. The study was designed to test whether signatures of past pathogen exposure could be identified by cataloging public T cell receptors. High-throughput TCR immunosequencing, statistical association of individual TCRs with disease status, and machine learning were combined to predict cytomegalovirus infection status.

Overall results and qualifications from the work: Across donors, most TCR sequences were observed very rarely, whereas some public TCRs were present in many individuals. In vitro tests confirmed that three of the cytomegalovirus-associated TCR beta chains recognize cytomegalovirus antigens. In the study, about 150 TCR beta chains were listed as associated with cytomegalovirus. The authors suggested that the approach could potentially be generalized to other disease states and immunological phenotypes. In both the original and validation cohorts, the classifier was reported to diagnose cytomegalovirus status with high specificity and sensitivity. Of the cluster scores, 90% to 95% were above 0 in a later analysis, which found that TCRs clustered in the first cohort also tended to co-occur in the roughly 130 validation repertoires. The validation cohort had no HLA typing available for a later analysis, so co-occurrence within that cohort was assessed over all 120 or so repertoires.

Of note for this clone: The antigen it binds to is not known. The record has no base qualities; no much larger clone is one base away.

Receptors were amplified or captured by the immunoSEQ multiplex PCR assay. Per the original workflow: A statistical classification framework was built to diagnose cytomegalovirus status from the catalog of TCR beta chain sequences. The immuneACCESS repertoire file appears here via TCRdb, limited to in-frame rearrangements. These files lack a portion of the clones; in checked studies, under half of the deficit traces to unresolved V genes, and the cause of the others is not known. V and J calls plus clone size are reproduced from that table; the DNA served to infer D and trimming. Recorded for this sample are about 150,000 clones; roughly nine tenths of them occurred a single time. The leading ten clones occupy more than 2.5% of the sample. Donors formed part of the validation cohort, which comprised about 120 subjects and was distinct from the first cohort of under 850 subjects. This TCR came from a young woman in good health and CMV-seropositive. What was sequenced was PBMCs.

The DNA sequence follows: TGTGCCAGCAGTGACCGAGGCCACTCTAACCAGCCCCAGCATTTT. It translates as CASSDRGHSNQPQHF. The chain employs TRBV6-1 and TRBJ1-5; no D gene call is confident. The junction carries 16 bases between V and J, which are trimmed by 3 bases and 7 bases respectively. There are 15 amino acids in the CDR3, from cysteine to phenylalanine inclusive. Only the CDR3 DNA stays, 45 bases, in frame from base 1. From the germline V gene, CDR1 is MNHNS and CDR2 is SASEGT.